The rows below give T cell receptor beta chains drawn from one sample of a study of blood T cells in healthy people across ages. TCRdb independently ran MiXCR on the 5' RACE reads; one entry per CDR3 protein. The table lists about 780,000 distinct CDR3 sequences, 35% to 50% of them singletons. Sequencing was performed on blood. These receptors all come from a man aged 80 or over in good health. Each CDR3 is given with its conserved first and last residue. D genes are given only for firm matches. Clone size appears in some rows only: once, few, many, or a class for an expanded clone.

size: -
V: TRBV28
D: -
J: TRBJ2-7
DNA: TGTGCCAGCAGTTCCCTTCGCGGAGGCGAGCAGTACTTC
CDR3: CASSSLRGGEQYF

size: many
V: TRBV18
D: -
J: TRBJ2-7
DNA: TGTGCCAGCTCACCAGAGACGGGGGCCTACGAGCAGTACTTC
CDR3: CASSPETGAYEQYF

size: -
V: TRBV9
D: -
J: TRBJ1-2
DNA: TGTGCCAGCAGCGGCGCAACGTACTATGGCTACACCTTC
CDR3: CASSGATYYGYTF

size: -
V: TRBV20-1
D: -
J: TRBJ2-1
DNA: TGCAGTGCTCCCAGTTTTTACAGCTCCTACAATGAGCAGTTCTTC
CDR3: CSAPSFYSSYNEQFF

size: -
V: TRBV29-1
D: -
J: TRBJ2-7
DNA: TGCAGCGTACGTAATTCGGGAGCTGAGAACGAGCAGTACTTC
CDR3: CSVRNSGAENEQYF

size: many
V: TRBV25-1
D: TRBD1
J: TRBJ1-6
DNA: TGTGCCAGCAGTGGTGACAGGGGATTGAATTCACCCCTCCACTTT
CDR3: CASSGDRGLNSPLHF

size: -
V: TRBV7-3
D: TRBD1
J: TRBJ2-3
DNA: TGTGCCAGCAGCTTAAAGGGCGGTTCAGGGGGAGATACGCAGTATTTT
CDR3: CASSLKGGSGGDTQYF

size: few
V: TRBV11-2
D: TRBD1
J: TRBJ1-5
DNA: TGTGCCAGCAGCGGACAGGGTACCAATCAGCCCCAGCATTTT
CDR3: CASSGQGTNQPQHF

size: -
V: TRBV6-5
D: -
J: TRBJ2-7
DNA: TGTGCCAGCAGTATACTAGTCAGCTCCTACAATGAGCAGTACTTC
CDR3: CASSILVSSYNEQYF

size: few
V: TRBV4-3
D: TRBD2
J: TRBJ2-7
DNA: TGCGCCAGCAGCCAAGATCTCGCGGGAGGGCCTCCGTACGAGCAGTACTTC
CDR3: CASSQDLAGGPPYEQYF

size: -
V: TRBV5-5
D: TRBD1
J: TRBJ1-1
DNA: TGTGCCAGCAGCTTGCGAGCCGGACAGGGTTTAAGGAACACTGAAGCTTTCTTT
CDR3: CASSLRAGQGLRNTEAFF

size: -
V: TRBV4-1
D: -
J: TRBJ1-1
DNA: TGCGCCAGCAGCCTCCTTGGGGACTTTGAAGCTTTCTTT
CDR3: CASSLLGDFEAFF

size: -
V: TRBV20-1
D: -
J: TRBJ2-1
DNA: TGCAGTGCTAGGGGGGACCCCCCAAATGAGCAGTTCTTC
CDR3: CSARGDPPNEQFF

size: -
V: TRBV20-1
D: TRBD1
J: TRBJ2-7
DNA: TGCAGTCCAGACAGGGGGATCTACGAGCAGTACTTC
CDR3: CSPDRGIYEQYF

size: few
V: TRBV3-1
D: TRBD1
J: TRBJ2-7
DNA: TGTGCCAGCAGCCTTAAGGACAGGGTCGTCCACGAGCAGTACTTC
CDR3: CASSLKDRVVHEQYF

size: few
V: TRBV20-1
D: -
J: TRBJ1-5
DNA: TGCAGTGCTAGACTGGGATACAATCAGCCCCAGCATTTT
CDR3: CSARLGYNQPQHF

size: -
V: TRBV5-1
D: TRBD1
J: TRBJ2-1
DNA: TGCGCCAGCAGCCTCGTAGGGACAGATAAAGGGGATGAGCAGTTCTTC
CDR3: CASSLVGTDKGDEQFF

size: few
V: TRBV7-3
D: -
J: TRBJ2-3
DNA: TGTGCCAGCAGCTTAATTTATGCAGATACGCAGTATTTT
CDR3: CASSLIYADTQYF

size: -
V: TRBV5-1
D: -
J: TRBJ2-3
DNA: TGCGCCAGCAGCTTGCCGGGAGTCGGCACAGATACGCAGTATTTT
CDR3: CASSLPGVGTDTQYF

size: -
V: TRBV6-6
D: TRBD1
J: TRBJ2-1
DNA: TGTGCCAGCAGCTCAAACCCCGGGACAGGGGGCTTGAATGAGCAGTTCTTC
CDR3: CASSSNPGTGGLNEQFF

size: -
V: TRBV12-3/TRBV12-4
D: -
J: TRBJ1-2
DNA: TGTGCCAGTCCGCCCTGGAGCGGCTACACCTTC
CDR3: CASPPWSGYTF

size: -
V: TRBV20-1
D: -
J: TRBJ2-5
DNA: TGCAGTGCCAGAGACTACAAAGAGACCCAGTACTTC
CDR3: CSARDYKETQYF

size: -
V: TRBV20-1
D: -
J: TRBJ2-3
DNA: TGCAGTGCTGGGACGAGAACAGATACGCAGTATTTT
CDR3: CSAGTRTDTQYF

size: -
V: TRBV10-3
D: -
J: TRBJ2-2
DNA: TGTGCCATCAGTAAAAACGTAGGCGGGGCCGTGAACACCGGGGAGCTGTTTTTT
CDR3: CAISKNVGGAVNTGELFF

size: few
V: TRBV29-1
D: TRBD1
J: TRBJ1-1
DNA: TGCAGCGGCACACAGGGGCCGGGGACTGAAGCTTTCTTT
CDR3: CSGTQGPGTEAFF

size: few
V: TRBV5-1
D: TRBD2
J: TRBJ2-3
DNA: TGCGCCAGCAGCCACGGGACTAGCGGGAGGGCCACAGATACGCAGTATTTT
CDR3: CASSHGTSGRATDTQYF

size: few
V: TRBV24-1
D: -
J: TRBJ2-1
DNA: TGTGCCACCAGTGACCACGACCCGGTTTTGAGAAATGAGCAGTTCTTC
CDR3: CATSDHDPVLRNEQFF

size: -
V: TRBV4-2
D: TRBD2
J: TRBJ2-7
DNA: TGTACCAGCAGCCAAGAGGTGAGACCGGGACTACTCTCCTACGAGCAGTACTTC
CDR3: CTSSQEVRPGLLSYEQYF

size: -
V: TRBV7-6
D: TRBD1
J: TRBJ2-7
DNA: TGTGCCAGCAGCTCCCAGGGGACAGGTTTGGACGAGCAGTACTTC
CDR3: CASSSQGTGLDEQYF

size: -
V: TRBV11-2
D: -
J: TRBJ2-1
DNA: TGTGCCAGCAGCGCACGCCCCACCGGGGTCAGCTCCTACAATGAGCAGTTCTTC
CDR3: CASSARPTGVSSYNEQFF

size: -
V: TRBV12-3/TRBV12-4
D: TRBD2
J: TRBJ2-1
DNA: TGTGCCAGCAGTTTAAGGGCGTCGACTAGCGGGAGGGGCAGTAACAATGAGCAGTTCTTC
CDR3: CASSLRASTSGRGSNNEQFF

size: few
V: TRBV29-1
D: -
J: TRBJ2-3
DNA: TGCAGCGTTGTATCGGTTAACAGAGCCACAGATACGCAGTATTTT
CDR3: CSVVSVNRATDTQYF

size: -
V: TRBV7-2
D: TRBD2
J: TRBJ2-3
DNA: TGTGCCAACATCGCTAGCGGGATGATCACAGATACGCAGTATTTT
CDR3: CANIASGMITDTQYF

size: -
V: TRBV27
D: TRBD2
J: TRBJ2-1
DNA: TGTGCCAGCAGTTCCCTGGCGGGAGGGCCTTTTGGTGAGCAGTTCTTC
CDR3: CASSSLAGGPFGEQFF

size: -
V: TRBV6-2/TRBV6-3
D: TRBD1
J: TRBJ1-5
DNA: TGTGCCAGCAGTCCACAGGGGGTAGGGCAGCCCCAGCATTTT
CDR3: CASSPQGVGQPQHF